One and the same sample provided the 22 T cell receptor beta chains below, sequenced in a study of blood T cell repertoires in COVID-19. The data were produced by immunoSEQ multiplex PCR, yet TCRdb's version contains in-frame clones alone and is incomplete. The data hold tens of thousands of clones, with 75% to 90% observed a single time. Sequenced sample: peripheral blood. The receptors shown here come from a man between 60 and 70 years old with acute or convalescent COVID-19.

This chain connects TRBV4-1 to TRBJ2-7; 9 nucleotides match TRBD1. The CDR3 loop spans 15 amino acids. Germline CDR1 MGHRA, CDR2 YSYEKL. V lost 4 bases to trimming and J lost 4 bases; unmatched junction nucleotides: 8. CDR3 region: CASSRAGTGQYEQYF. In DNA, the CDR3 is TGCGCCAGCAGCCGAGCCGGGACAGGGCAATACGAGCAGTACTTC.

V usage is TRBV6-6 and J usage is TRBJ2-1; D is perhaps TRBD2 (6 bases). V was shortened by 8 bases and J by 6 bases, with 8 bases between the two germline ends. CDR3 length equals 11 residues. From germline, CDR1 is MNHNY and CDR2 SVGAGI (reference sequence). The CDR3 region has the DNA TGTGCCAGCGGAGGGCTCAATGAGCAGTTCTTC. Protein sequence: CASGGLNEQFF.

V gene TRBV6-5 combines with J gene TRBJ2-1; D possibly corresponds to TRBD2 (6 bases). This CDR3 region has 13 residues. Trimming left V 7 bases short and J 9 bases short, with 16 bases between. Germline values: CDR1 MNHEY, CDR2 SVGAGI. The CDR3: CASIFGGIPEQFF. For the CDR3, the DNA is TGTGCCAGCATTTTCGGGGGTATACCTGAGCAGTTCTTC.

The rearrangement uses TRBV27 and TRBJ1-6, with 8 bases that match TRBD1. J lost 8 bases, V lost 7 bases, and 16 bases had no gene match. The CDR3 covers 17 residues. The germline gives CDR1 MNHEY, CDR2 SMNVEV (reference sequence). The CDR3 nucleotides are TGTGCCAGCACCAAGACAGGGGAGGGCTGGCTTGATTCACCCCTCCACTTT. Its translation: CASTKTGEGWLDSPLHF.

The chain links TRBV5-6 to TRBJ1-1; maybe TRBD1 (6 bases). The germline V and J ends were trimmed by 5 bases and 1 base, with 12 bases remaining between them. The CDR3 runs 14 residues. Germline CDR1 reads SGHDT; CDR2 reads YYEEEE. This CDR3 is CASSYDRKNTEAFF. In DNA form, the CDR3 reads TGTGCCAGCAGTTACGACAGGAAGAACACTGAAGCTTTCTTT.

This CDR3 is CASSPDSTVGYTF. The DNA of the CDR3 is TGTGCCAGCAGCCCCGACAGTACGGTCGGCTACACCTTC. The chain employs TRBV5-5 and TRBJ1-2; possible D gene TRBD1, 5 bases. The length of the CDR3 is 13 residues. From germline, CDR1 is SGHKS and CDR2 YYEKEE (reference sequence). V lost 4 bases and J 8 bases, leaving 15 bases between the germline ends.

CDR3 in DNA: TGTGCCAGCAGCTCCACAGGGACTAGCGGGAGTCGCTCCTACGAGCAGTACTTC. It is translated as CASSSTGTSGSRSYEQYF. The V and J genes are TRBV7-9 and TRBJ2-7; TRBD2 aligns across 14 bases. Germline trimming cut 4 bases from V and 0 bases from J; bases unmatched to any gene: 8. CDR3 length: 18 amino acids. Looked up from germline, CDR1 is SEHNR and CDR2 is FQNEAQ (reference sequence). Full variable domain (outside the CDR3, taken from reference TRBV7-9 and TRBJ2-7): DTGVSQNPRHKITKRGQNVTFRCDPISEHNRLYWYRQTLGQGPEFLTYFQNEAQLEKSRLLSDRFSAERPKGSFSTLEIQRTEQGDSAMYLCASSSTGTSGSRSYEQYFGPGTRLTVT.

V gene TRBV29-1 combines with J gene TRBJ1-4, with 9 bases lining up with TRBD1. J was trimmed by 7 bases and V by 6 bases; bases with no gene match: 9. The V gene's germline CDR1 is SQVTM and CDR2 ANQGSEA. The CDR3 has 14 amino acids. The CDR3, as DNA: TGCAGCGTACGGGGGGGACAGGGTGGTGAAAAACTGTTTTTT. This encodes CSVRGGQGGEKLFF.

The chain couples TRBV12-2 to TRBJ2-3; no check of the table's D call, TRBD2, against the DNA was made. TRBV12-2 is labeled a pseudogene. The CDR3 spans 14 residues. CDR3 sequence: CASRFFLRLDTQYF. As DNA, the CDR3 is TGTGCAAGTCGCTTTTTTTTGCGCTTGGATACGCAGTATTTT.

This clone was seen once. The chain employs TRBV5-6 and TRBJ1-5; D call uncertain. V lost 4 bases and J 7 bases, leaving 12 bases between the germline ends. From germline, CDR1 is SGHDT and CDR2 YYEEEE. This CDR3 contains 13 residues. CDR3 coding DNA: TGTGCCAGCAGCCGGACTCTTAGGCAGCCCCAGCATTTT. Translated, it gives CASSRTLRQPQHF.

The V call is TRBV28, the J call TRBJ1-5; D gene ambiguous. The CDR3 spans 12 residues. Per germline, CDR1 MDHEN and CDR2 SYDVKM. V gave up 3 bases and J gave up 9 bases, with 9 bases separating them. CDR3 DNA: TGTGCCAGCAGTTTTTTGTATCGGCCCCAGCATTTT. Translated: CASSFLYRPQHF.

This sequence joins TRBV4-1 and TRBJ1-2, with 11 nucleotides matching TRBD1. The V and J ends lost 4 bases and 8 bases, in that order; junction bases with no gene match: 6. The germline CDR1 and CDR2 sequences are MGHRA and YSYEKL. This CDR3 comprises 14 residues. CDR3 loop: CASSLRDRGVGYTF. DNA of the CDR3: TGCGCCAGCAGCCTCCGGGACAGGGGGGTCGGCTACACCTTC.

In its sample, this clone was seen once. This rearrangement joins TRBV5-1 to TRBJ1-6, with D perhaps TRBD1 (6 bases). The CDR3 spans 16 residues. V lost 2 bases to trimming and J lost 9 bases, with 18 bases between them. Germline assignment: CDR1 SGHRS and CDR2 YFSETQ. The CDR3 sequence: CASSFGPGDRSSPLHF. The CDR3 nucleotides read TGCGCCAGCAGCTTCGGACCAGGGGATAGGAGTTCACCCCTCCACTTT.

The chain couples TRBV6-4 to TRBJ2-3; possibly TRBD2 for D (7 bases). The CDR3 consists of 15 residues. V was cut by 5 bases and J by 2 bases, with 14 bases left in between. Per the germline V gene, CDR1 is MRHNA and CDR2 is SNTAGT. The CDR3 region is CASSLRRGPTDTQYF. The CDR3 DNA reads TGTGCCAGCAGTCTCCGGCGGGGGCCCACAGATACGCAGTATTTT.

The rearrangement joins TRBV2 to TRBJ2-5; 11 nucleotides match TRBD2. The CDR3 is made up of 13 amino acids. With V trimmed by 6 bases and J by 5 bases, 2 bases remained unmatched. Looked up from germline, CDR1 is SNHLY and CDR2 is FYNNEI. CDR3 coding DNA: TGTGCCAGCAGGACTAGCGGGGTTGAGACCCAGTACTTC. It specifies CASRTSGVETQYF.

The CDR3 sequence: CASSQDLPGTVSDTQYF. For the CDR3, the DNA is TGTGCCAGCAGCCAAGATCTCCCCGGGACAGTCTCAGATACGCAGTATTTT. This chain links TRBV14 with TRBJ2-3; the match to TRBD1 covers 7 bases. V trimming: 0 bases; J trimming: 4 bases; junction bases outside the gene matches: 10. This CDR3 has 17 amino acids. The V gene's germline CDR1 is SGHDN and CDR2 FVKESK.

The genes are TRBV2 and TRBJ1-5; the D gene is possibly TRBD1 (5 bases). Germline V gene data show CDR1 as SNHLY and CDR2 as FYNNEI. Trimming took off 7 bases at V and 2 bases at J, with 18 bases between the two ends. This CDR3 is built from 16 residues. The CDR3 here is CASTGREGRGNQPQHF. CDR3 nucleotides: TGTGCCAGCACAGGCAGGGAGGGTAGAGGCAATCAGCCCCAGCATTTT.

The chain employs TRBV4-1 and TRBJ2-3; D possibly corresponds to TRBD2 (6 bases). Trimming took 0 bases from V and 4 from J, leaving 17 bases between them. The CDR3 is made up of 17 amino acids. The germline V gene has CDR1 MGHRA and CDR2 YSYEKL. The CDR3 bases are TGCGCCAGCAGCCAAGAAGTCCTGGGGGGAGCCGCAGATACGCAGTATTTT. It codes for CASSQEVLGGAADTQYF.

The chain combines TRBV7-9 with TRBJ1-6; D gene uncertain. The CDR3 has 14 amino acids. Germline-derived CDR1 and CDR2 are SEHNR and FQNEAQ (reference sequence). V was cut by 5 bases and J by 3 bases, with 8 bases left in between. The CDR3 DNA sequence: TGTGCCAGCAGCCCCGCGGGCTATAATTCACCCCTCCACTTT. Its translation: CASSPAGYNSPLHF.

V is TRBV11-3 and J is TRBJ2-1; 15 nucleotides agree with TRBD2. The V segment lost 5 bases and the J segment 7 bases; nucleotides outside the gene matches: 9. The length of the CDR3 is 17 residues. Looked up from germline, CDR1 is SGHNT and CDR2 is YENEEA. In nucleotides, the CDR3 is TGTGCCAGCAGCGAACGGACTAGCGGGAGGGCGGGGAATGAGCAGTTCTTC. Encoded protein: CASSERTSGRAGNEQFF.

This clone was counted between two and nine times. The rearrangement joins TRBV7-2 to TRBJ2-2, with TRBD1 matching over 7 bases. Trimming cost V 7 bases and J 7 bases; bases outside gene matches: 9. Germline V gives CDR1 SGHTA, CDR2 FQGNSA. The CDR3 sequence is 14 residues long. CDR3: CASNIQGVIGELFF. The CDR3 bases are TGTGCCAGCAACATTCAGGGGGTGATCGGGGAGCTGTTTTTT.

This chain connects TRBV7-9 to TRBJ2-2, with 7 bases lining up with TRBD2. CDR3 size: 15 residues. The trim removed 8 bases at V and 1 base at J, leaving 7 bases unmatched. Germline-derived CDR1 and CDR2 are SEHNR and FQNEAQ (reference sequence). CDR3 region: CASLRASGNTGELFF. In DNA, the CDR3 is TGTGCCAGCTTGAGAGCTAGCGGGAACACCGGGGAGCTGTTTTTT.